Presented here are 12 T cell receptor beta chains from one specimen sequenced in a study of shared clonotypes between healthy human individuals. Only in-frame clones appear in the TCRdb table, and some are missing; sequencing was by immunoSEQ multiplex PCR. The table records about 990,000 clones, about four fifths of them present only once. The sequencing sample was made of memory CD4+ T cells from PBMCs. Subset of the sample: CD45RA-negative fraction. These receptors were taken from a man aged 18 to 30 in good health. Some clones in this sample may be carry-over from other donors' samples.

The chain combines TRBV28 with TRBJ2-6; D may match TRBD1 or TRBD2 (7 bases each). There are 16 residues in the CDR3. Per the germline V gene, CDR1 is MDHEN and CDR2 is SYDVKM. V was trimmed by 5 bases and J by 2 bases, leaving 13 bases between them. For the CDR3, the DNA is TGTGCCAGCAGTCCCAGGGGGGGGCCTGGGGCCAACGTCCTGACTTTC. Encoded protein: CASSPRGGPGANVLTF.

V and J are TRBV6-1 and TRBJ1-4, with TRBD1 as a possible D gene (5 bases). The germline V gene has CDR1 MNHNS and CDR2 SASEGT. This CDR3 has 15 residues. The V end lost 7 bases, the J end lost 4 bases, and 16 bases lay between the germline ends. The CDR3 coding sequence is TGTGCCAGCAAATTGATGGGGGGGTTTAATGAAAAACTGTTTTTT. Protein product: CASKLMGGFNEKLFF.

This sequence joins TRBV7-2 and TRBJ2-5; TRBD1 matches at 10 bases. CDR1 is SGHTA and CDR2 is FQGNSA in the germline V gene. V lost 1 base to trimming and J lost 5 bases; unmatched junction nucleotides: 4. CDR3 size: 15 residues. CDR3: CASSLGQGARETQYF. The CDR3 DNA sequence: TGTGCCAGCAGCTTAGGACAGGGGGCGAGGGAGACCCAGTACTTC.

The chain carries TRBV5-1 and TRBJ1-2; D is uncertain. Trimming removed 4 bases at V and 0 bases at J, with 13 bases between. In germline, CDR1 is SGHRS, CDR2 YFSETQ. The CDR3 is made up of 15 amino acids. For the CDR3, the DNA is TGCGCCAGCAGCCTGGAAGCGAATTCTAACTATGGCTACACCTTC. As protein: CASSLEANSNYGYTF.

This clone was observed a few times. The CDR3 nucleotides read TGTGCCAGCAGCTTACTAGGGGACACTGAAGCTTTCTTT. Translated, it gives CASSLLGDTEAFF. J is TRBJ1-1 and V is TRBV11-2; D perhaps matches TRBD1 (5 bases). CDR3 size: 13 residues. Germline CDR1 SGHAT, CDR2 FQNNGV. V was trimmed by 2 bases and J by 3 bases, leaving 7 bases between them.

This sequence joins TRBV4-1 and TRBJ2-5; possibly TRBD1 for D (6 bases). The CDR3 contains 15 residues. The V gene lost 3 bases and the J gene lost 5 bases, with 16 bases spanning the gap. CDR1 and CDR2 from the germline V gene are MGHRA and YSYEKL. The CDR3 region is CASSQLGTPGETQYF. CDR3 DNA sequence: TGCGCCAGCAGCCAGTTAGGGACACCGGGGGAGACCCAGTACTTC.

The chain is built from TRBV28 and TRBJ1-5; D uncertain. V was trimmed by 6 bases and J by 7 bases, leaving 10 bases between them. CDR3 length equals 12 residues. The germline CDR1 and CDR2 sequences are MDHEN and SYDVKM. The CDR3 spells CASRRPLQPQHF. For the CDR3, the DNA is TGTGCCAGCAGACGGCCGTTGCAGCCCCAGCATTTT.

This chain connects TRBV11-3 to TRBJ2-7, with 8 positions matching TRBD2. This CDR3 region has 17 residues. The V gene end was trimmed by 0 bases and the J gene end by 5 bases; junction bases not matched to a gene: 12. Germline lookup yields CDR1 SGHNT and CDR2 YENEEA. This CDR3 reads CASSLDRLAGAMNEQYF. The CDR3 nucleotides are TGTGCCAGCAGCTTAGATCGGCTAGCGGGTGCTATGAACGAGCAGTACTTC.

This clone was recorded a few times. This chain joins TRBV7-2 and TRBJ1-2; the match to TRBD1 covers 7 bases. The CDR3 totals 17 residues. V lost 4 bases, J lost 5 bases, and 16 bases stayed unmatched. CDR1 is SGHTA, CDR2 FQGNSA, per germline. This chain's CDR3 is CASSSRFGDRATYGYTF. The CDR3 nucleotides are TGTGCCAGCAGCTCACGTTTTGGCGACAGGGCTACTTATGGCTACACCTTC.

In its sample, this clone was seen a few times. The gene calls are TRBV6-5 and TRBJ2-2; D gene uncertain. With 6 bases removed from V and 5 bases from J, the gap between germline ends came to 7 bases. This CDR3 comprises 12 residues. CDR1 is MNHEY and CDR2 is SVGAGI in the germline V gene. The CDR3 DNA reads TGTGCCAGCAGGGCAAGTACCGGGGAGCTGTTTTTT. Protein product: CASRASTGELFF.

In the case of this clone: The junction does not match germline at one end; this may be a read error. The V and J genes are TRBV9 and TRBJ2-2; D is perhaps TRBD1 or TRBD2 (5 bases each). Per germline, CDR1 SGDLS and CDR2 YYNGEE. This CDR3 comprises 16 residues. The CDR3 DNA sequence: TGTGCCAGCAGCGTAGGGGCCTGGGGCAACACCGGGGAGCTGCTTTTT. Protein product: CASSVGAWGNTGELLF.

The V gene is TRBV4-3, the J gene TRBJ1-4; D not certain. V dropped 0 bases and J dropped 7 bases, with 18 bases sitting between them. CDR3 size: 17 residues. CDR1 LGHNA and CDR2 YSLEER come from the germline V gene. The CDR3 reads CASSQEAGHTQVEKLFF. The CDR3 nucleotides are TGCGCCAGCAGCCAAGAAGCTGGTCACACACAAGTTGAAAAACTGTTTTTT.